Listed below are T cell receptor beta chains from one sample, sequenced in a study of T cells in Graves' hyperthyroidism and ophthalmopathy. In TCRdb, the multiplex PCR reads were re-called with MiXCR into one record per CDR3 protein. Among some 500,000 distinct CDR3 sequences listed, about 16% were seen once. The sample taken for sequencing was blood. Receptor source: a woman aged 30 to 39 with Graves' ophthalmopathy. Both conserved end residues are part of each CDR3. A D gene is named only where the DNA matches it firmly. Expanded clones are given a class, and other clones once, few, many or no size at all.

D gene: TRBD2
J gene: TRBJ2-2
V gene: TRBV2
clone size: -
CDR3 protein: CASSQLAGGLGELFF
CDR3 DNA: TGTGCCAGCAGCCAACTAGCGGGAGGCTTGGGGGAGCTGTTTTTT

D gene: TRBD1
J gene: TRBJ1-4
V gene: TRBV20-1
clone size: many
CDR3 protein: CSARDPGQGNEKLFF
CDR3 DNA: TGCAGTGCTAGAGATCCGGGACAGGGGAATGAAAAACTGTTTTTT

D gene: -
J gene: TRBJ2-7
V gene: TRBV7-9
clone size: few
CDR3 protein: CASSPLSSYEQYF
CDR3 DNA: TGTGCCAGCAGCCCCCTAAGCTCCTACGAGCAGTACTTC

D gene: -
J gene: TRBJ1-4
V gene: TRBV20-1
clone size: many
CDR3 protein: CSAQTEGSGGEKLFF
CDR3 DNA: TGCAGTGCCCAGACTGAAGGGAGCGGCGGTGAAAAACTGTTTTTT

D gene: -
J gene: TRBJ2-1
V gene: TRBV6-5
clone size: -
CDR3 protein: CASSYSGIPQFF
CDR3 DNA: TGTGCCAGCAGTTACTCGGGGATCCCCCAGTTCTTC

D gene: -
J gene: TRBJ2-1
V gene: TRBV11-2
clone size: many
CDR3 protein: CASSLARRAHEQFF
CDR3 DNA: TGTGCCAGCAGCTTAGCCAGGAGGGCCCATGAGCAGTTCTTC

D gene: -
J gene: TRBJ2-2
V gene: TRBV4-1
clone size: few
CDR3 protein: CASSQDPSQTGELFF
CDR3 DNA: TGCGCCAGCAGCCAAGATCCCTCACAAACCGGGGAGCTGTTTTTT

D gene: -
J gene: TRBJ1-4
V gene: TRBV7-9
clone size: -
CDR3 protein: CASSLHRVTNEKLFF
CDR3 DNA: TGTGCCAGCAGCTTACACAGGGTAACTAATGAAAAACTGTTTTTT

D gene: TRBD1
J gene: TRBJ2-3
V gene: TRBV2
clone size: many
CDR3 protein: CASKTPGQGVTDTQYF
CDR3 DNA: TGTGCCAGCAAGACGCCTGGACAGGGGGTCACAGATACGCAGTATTTT

D gene: TRBD2
J gene: TRBJ2-2
V gene: TRBV7-9
clone size: many
CDR3 protein: CASTSPRASGSRTENTGELFF
CDR3 DNA: TGTGCCAGCACCTCCCCTCGGGCTAGCGGGAGTAGGACTGAAAACACCGGGGAGCTGTTTTTT

D gene: -
J gene: TRBJ1-2
V gene: TRBV11-2
clone size: -
CDR3 protein: CASSSGLPNYGYTF
CDR3 DNA: TGTGCCAGCAGCTCCGGGCTCCCCAACTATGGCTACACCTTC

D gene: -
J gene: TRBJ1-1
V gene: TRBV28
clone size: few
CDR3 protein: CASSPMGTPIKLMNTEAFF
CDR3 DNA: TGTGCCAGCAGTCCCATGGGGACACCAATAAAATTAATGAACACTGAAGCTTTCTTT

D gene: TRBD2
J gene: TRBJ2-2
V gene: TRBV13
clone size: -
CDR3 protein: CASSFGGWTSGSENTGELFF
CDR3 DNA: TGTGCCAGCAGCTTCGGGGGATGGACTAGCGGGAGTGAAAACACCGGGGAGCTGTTTTTT

D gene: TRBD1
J gene: TRBJ1-5
V gene: TRBV5-6
clone size: -
CDR3 protein: CASSLWDRDNQPQHF
CDR3 DNA: TGTGCCAGCAGCTTGTGGGACAGGGACAATCAGCCCCAGCATTTT

D gene: -
J gene: TRBJ1-2
V gene: TRBV14
clone size: many
CDR3 protein: CASSQDYSHGYTF
CDR3 DNA: TGTGCCAGCAGCCAAGACTACAGTCATGGCTACACCTTC

D gene: -
J gene: TRBJ1-1
V gene: TRBV28
clone size: many
CDR3 protein: CATRGRARTEAFF
CDR3 DNA: TGTGCCACGCGGGGGAGGGCACGCACTGAAGCTTTCTTT

D gene: -
J gene: TRBJ1-2
V gene: TRBV6-6
clone size: few
CDR3 protein: CASSYSELYGYTF
CDR3 DNA: TGTGCCAGCAGTTACTCGGAGCTCTATGGCTACACCTTC

D gene: -
J gene: TRBJ2-7
V gene: TRBV20-1
clone size: many
CDR3 protein: CSARTVQAIYEQYF
CDR3 DNA: TGCAGTGCCCGGACAGTTCAAGCAATCTACGAGCAGTACTTC

D gene: TRBD2
J gene: TRBJ2-1
V gene: TRBV27
clone size: few
CDR3 protein: CASSAPGTRLFNEQFF
CDR3 DNA: TGTGCCAGCAGTGCCCCCGGGACTAGATTGTTCAATGAGCAGTTCTTC

D gene: -
J gene: TRBJ1-6
V gene: TRBV12-3/TRBV12-4
clone size: many
CDR3 protein: CASSFGGRGSSSPLHF
CDR3 DNA: TGTGCCAGCAGTTTCGGCGGGAGGGGGTCTAGCTCACCCCTCCACTTT

D gene: -
J gene: TRBJ2-2
V gene: TRBV14
clone size: few
CDR3 protein: CASSLPTRLNTGELFF
CDR3 DNA: TGTGCCAGCAGCCTCCCGACTAGACTGAACACCGGGGAGCTGTTTTTT

D gene: TRBD1
J gene: TRBJ2-1
V gene: TRBV20-1
clone size: many
CDR3 protein: CSARDTGVYEQFF
CDR3 DNA: TGCAGTGCTAGAGATACAGGGGTTTATGAGCAGTTCTTC

D gene: -
J gene: TRBJ1-1
V gene: TRBV7-8
clone size: many
CDR3 protein: CASVTGNTEAFF
CDR3 DNA: TGTGCCAGCGTCACAGGGAACACTGAAGCTTTCTTT

D gene: TRBD1
J gene: TRBJ2-5
V gene: TRBV4-2
clone size: -
CDR3 protein: CASSQDRVEKTQYF
CDR3 DNA: TGTGCCAGCAGCCAGGACAGGGTTGAGAAGACCCAGTACTTC

D gene: TRBD2
J gene: TRBJ2-7
V gene: TRBV6-1
clone size: many
CDR3 protein: CASSEGRGAYEQYF
CDR3 DNA: TGTGCCAGCAGTGAAGGCCGGGGGGCCTACGAGCAGTACTTC

D gene: TRBD2
J gene: TRBJ2-5
V gene: TRBV18
clone size: many
CDR3 protein: CASPAGMFEPQPQETQYF
CDR3 DNA: TGTGCCAGCCCAGCGGGGATGTTCGAGCCCCAACCCCAAGAGACCCAGTACTTC

D gene: -
J gene: TRBJ2-7
V gene: TRBV28
clone size: many
CDR3 protein: CASSYRGSGLEQYF
CDR3 DNA: TGTGCCAGCAGTTACCGCGGCAGCGGGCTCGAGCAGTACTTC

D gene: -
J gene: TRBJ2-1
V gene: TRBV10-2
clone size: few
CDR3 protein: CASTGLGSFDEQFF
CDR3 DNA: TGCGCCAGCACCGGACTCGGGAGTTTTGATGAGCAGTTCTTC

D gene: TRBD2
J gene: TRBJ2-7
V gene: TRBV9
clone size: few
CDR3 protein: CASSLSGSAKYEQYF
CDR3 DNA: TGTGCCAGCAGCCTAAGCGGGAGTGCAAAATACGAGCAGTACTTC

D gene: -
J gene: TRBJ2-5
V gene: TRBV20-1
clone size: many
CDR3 protein: CSAREHKIRGETQYF
CDR3 DNA: TGCAGTGCCCGGGAGCATAAGATTCGCGGAGAGACCCAGTACTTC

D gene: TRBD2
J gene: TRBJ2-3
V gene: TRBV30
clone size: many
CDR3 protein: CAWSVGLAGGPTSTDTQYF
CDR3 DNA: TGTGCCTGGAGTGTCGGACTAGCGGGAGGTCCAACTAGCACAGATACGCAGTATTTT

D gene: -
J gene: TRBJ1-1
V gene: TRBV7-3
clone size: many
CDR3 protein: CASSWATNTEAFF
CDR3 DNA: TGTGCCAGCAGCTGGGCAACGAACACTGAAGCTTTCTTT

D gene: TRBD2
J gene: TRBJ2-1
V gene: TRBV12-3/TRBV12-4
clone size: many
CDR3 protein: CASSLASGAYNEQFF
CDR3 DNA: TGTGCCAGCAGTTTGGCTAGCGGGGCATACAATGAGCAGTTCTTC

D gene: TRBD2
J gene: TRBJ2-7
V gene: TRBV30
clone size: -
CDR3 protein: CAWSPGLAGSHYEQYF
CDR3 DNA: TGTGCCTGGAGTCCGGGACTAGCGGGATCTCACTACGAGCAGTACTTC

D gene: -
J gene: TRBJ1-5
V gene: TRBV12-3/TRBV12-4
clone size: -
CDR3 protein: CASSVQLNLNQPQHF
CDR3 DNA: TGTGCCAGCAGTGTACAGCTAAACTTAAATCAGCCCCAGCATTTT

D gene: -
J gene: TRBJ2-7
V gene: TRBV4-3
clone size: -
CDR3 protein: CASSQLGRGSYEQYF
CDR3 DNA: TGCGCCAGCAGCCAATTGGGCCGGGGCTCCTACGAGCAGTACTTC

D gene: TRBD1
J gene: TRBJ1-1
V gene: TRBV12-3/TRBV12-4
clone size: many
CDR3 protein: CASSLTGVYTEAFF
CDR3 DNA: TGTGCCAGCAGTTTAACAGGGGTGTACACTGAAGCTTTCTTT

D gene: -
J gene: TRBJ2-2
V gene: TRBV28
clone size: -
CDR3 protein: CASTNGVITGELFF
CDR3 DNA: TGTGCCAGCACTAATGGGGTGATCACCGGGGAGCTGTTTTTT

D gene: TRBD2
J gene: TRBJ2-1
V gene: TRBV20-1
clone size: many
CDR3 protein: CSAMDAGGLDEQFF
CDR3 DNA: TGCAGTGCCATGGATGCGGGAGGGCTCGATGAGCAGTTCTTC

D gene: -
J gene: TRBJ2-1
V gene: TRBV6-2/TRBV6-3
clone size: -
CDR3 protein: CASSYSGRGPGEQFF
CDR3 DNA: TGTGCCAGCAGTTACTCGGGGAGGGGGCCGGGTGAGCAGTTCTTC

D gene: -
J gene: TRBJ2-5
V gene: TRBV27
clone size: few
CDR3 protein: CASRTQETQYF
CDR3 DNA: TGTGCCAGCAGGACTCAAGAGACCCAGTACTTC

D gene: -
J gene: TRBJ2-5
V gene: TRBV30
clone size: many
CDR3 protein: CAWSVSPQETQYF
CDR3 DNA: TGTGCCTGGAGTGTTTCTCCCCAAGAGACCCAGTACTTC

D gene: -
J gene: TRBJ1-2
V gene: TRBV9
clone size: -
CDR3 protein: CASRSRGIGYTF
CDR3 DNA: TGTGCCAGCAGGTCCCGGGGAATCGGCTACACCTTC

D gene: -
J gene: TRBJ2-1
V gene: TRBV12-3/TRBV12-4
clone size: -
CDR3 protein: CASRPGSGYNEQFF
CDR3 DNA: TGTGCCAGCAGACCGGGTAGCGGCTACAATGAGCAGTTCTTC

D gene: -
J gene: TRBJ2-3
V gene: TRBV7-9
clone size: few
CDR3 protein: CASKRVAQAVDTQYF
CDR3 DNA: TGTGCCAGCAAACGGGTAGCCCAAGCGGTAGATACGCAGTATTTT

D gene: -
J gene: TRBJ2-7
V gene: TRBV4-3
clone size: few
CDR3 protein: CASSQDWGHGYEQYF
CDR3 DNA: TGCGCCAGCAGCCAAGATTGGGGCCACGGGTACGAGCAGTACTTC

D gene: -
J gene: TRBJ2-7
V gene: TRBV14
clone size: -
CDR3 protein: CASSRRIIDEQYF
CDR3 DNA: TGTGCCAGCAGCCGTAGAATAATCGACGAGCAATACTTC

D gene: -
J gene: TRBJ1-5
V gene: TRBV15
clone size: -
CDR3 protein: CATREKTTYSNQPQHF
CDR3 DNA: TGTGCCACCAGGGAGAAGACAACCTATAGCAATCAGCCCCAGCATTTT

D gene: -
J gene: TRBJ2-3
V gene: TRBV6-5
clone size: -
CDR3 protein: CASSYDIPDTQYF
CDR3 DNA: TGTGCCAGCAGTTACGACATCCCAGATACGCAGTATTTT

D gene: -
J gene: TRBJ2-3
V gene: TRBV9
clone size: few
CDR3 protein: CASSVAGDTDTQYF
CDR3 DNA: TGTGCCAGCAGCGTAGCGGGGGACACAGATACGCAGTATTTT

D gene: -
J gene: TRBJ2-7
V gene: TRBV20-1
clone size: many
CDR3 protein: CSAERSADRGSYEQYF
CDR3 DNA: TGCAGTGCCGAACGCTCGGCGGACCGGGGATCTTACGAGCAGTACTTC

D gene: -
J gene: TRBJ2-2
V gene: TRBV20-1
clone size: many
CDR3 protein: CSARSVRDAYTGELFF
CDR3 DNA: TGCAGTGCTAGATCGGTCCGGGACGCCTACACCGGGGAGCTGTTTTTT

D gene: -
J gene: TRBJ1-2
V gene: TRBV28
clone size: many
CDR3 protein: CASIEGTGYTF
CDR3 DNA: TGTGCCAGCATAGAGGGGACTGGCTACACCTTC

D gene: -
J gene: TRBJ2-3
V gene: TRBV6-9
clone size: -
CDR3 protein: CASSYTFRDTDTQYF
CDR3 DNA: TGTGCCAGCAGTTACACCTTCCGGGACACAGATACGCAGTATTTT

D gene: TRBD2
J gene: TRBJ2-1
V gene: TRBV6-5
clone size: -
CDR3 protein: CASSSGLWFDEQFF
CDR3 DNA: TGTGCCAGCAGTTCGGGACTATGGTTTGATGAGCAGTTCTTC

D gene: TRBD1
J gene: TRBJ1-1
V gene: TRBV18
clone size: few
CDR3 protein: CASSPGTGLPSEAFF
CDR3 DNA: TGTGCCAGCTCACCAGGGACAGGGCTCCCCTCTGAAGCTTTCTTT

D gene: TRBD1
J gene: TRBJ2-4
V gene: TRBV20-1
clone size: -
CDR3 protein: CSASRGPVAKNIQYF
CDR3 DNA: TGCAGTGCTAGCAGGGGGCCGGTAGCCAAAAACATTCAGTACTTC

D gene: -
J gene: TRBJ2-7
V gene: TRBV7-9
clone size: many
CDR3 protein: CASSLEGVAYEQYF
CDR3 DNA: TGTGCCAGCAGCTTAGAGGGGGTGGCCTACGAGCAGTACTTC

D gene: TRBD2
J gene: TRBJ2-7
V gene: TRBV29-1
clone size: many
CDR3 protein: CSVVGVGGSGILNEQYF
CDR3 DNA: TGCAGCGTTGTCGGTGTAGGGGGTAGCGGGATTTTGAACGAGCAGTACTTC

D gene: -
J gene: TRBJ1-5
V gene: TRBV12-3/TRBV12-4
clone size: few
CDR3 protein: CASSFWGEAQHF
CDR3 DNA: TGTGCCAGCAGTTTTTGGGGGGAGGCCCAGCATTTT